What follows is one TCR beta chain and its context. What it binds is not known. This sample is drawn from a study of cytomegalovirus exposure and HLA in healthy donors. Points from the study as a whole: Immune exposure was documented only through CMV serostatus. Later analysis identified a missense DCLRE1C variant that was linked to TCR beta V- and J-gene trimming. Earlier analysis looked at TCR beta V segments, and most were productive about 90% or about 30% of the time.

The PCR made use of 60 Vbeta and 13 Jbeta primers. TCRdb keeps only in-frame clones here, not all; method: immunoSEQ multiplex PCR. The repertoire includes about 150,000 clones, 60% to 85% of them detected once, and 3% to 4% sits in the top ten. This CDR3 has 13 residues. Germline CDR1 and CDR2: MNHEY and SMNVEV (reference sequence). The V and J ends lost 3 bases and 7 bases respectively, with 9 bases between them. Sequencing was performed on PBMCs. J is TRBJ1-4 and V is TRBV27; tentatively, D is TRBD1 (6 bases). This sequence originates from a woman between 35 and 50 years old in good health and CMV-seronegative. The CDR3 DNA reads TGTGCCAGCAGTTTTACAGGGTCTGAAAAACTGTTTTTT. Its translation is CASSFTGSEKLFF.